This T cell receptor (beta chain) was identified during a study of Graves' ophthalmopathy and Graves' hyperthyroidism. Findings and limits, study-wide: Cross-validated, the 13-signature model showed 87.88%/81.08% sensitivity/specificity, and 80%/75% in the test set.

As for this clonotype: The antigen is not known.

The study enrolled ophthalmopathy donors with moderate-to-severe activity, CAS ≥3, NOSPECS ≥4 and duration under 3 months. Trimming shortened V by 0 bases and J by 1 base, and 7 bases separated the two germline ends. The length of the CDR3 is 14 residues. CDR1 is LNHNV and CDR2 is YYDKDF in the germline V gene (reference sequence). RNA transcripts were the template, and TCR beta CDR3 regions were amplified from them. An initial RT-PCR round employing HTBI primers preceded a second-round multiplex PCR. TCRdb used MiXCR to reprocess the multiplex PCR reads, holding one entry per CDR3 protein. The data hold about 240,000 distinct CDR3 sequences, with 45% observed a single time.

This clonotype was sampled from an adult man with Graves' ophthalmopathy. The sample was peripheral blood. The chain is built from TRBV15 and TRBJ2-7; D unresolved. The CDR3 loop reads CATSREGASYEQYF. The CDR3 region has the DNA TGTGCCACCAGCAGAGAGGGCGCATCCTACGAGCAGTACTTC.